These 16 T cell receptor beta chains came from one sample sequenced in a study of shared clonotypes between healthy human individuals. Assay: immunoSEQ multiplex PCR; the TCRdb copy retains only in-frame clones and omits some. Of around 690,000 clones in the sample, 90% were seen once. The sample was memory CD8+ T cells from PBMCs. Subset specified: CD45RO+ cells pooled with CCR7-negative TemRA cells. The receptor source for this set is a man in his late teens or twenties in good health. Some clones in this sample may be carry-over from other donors' samples.

The gene calls are TRBV7-9 and TRBJ2-2, with D possibly TRBD2 on 5 matching bases. The CDR3 extends over 12 amino acids. V lost 8 bases and J 4 bases, leaving 8 bases between the germline ends. From germline, CDR1 is SEHNR and CDR2 FQNEAQ (reference sequence). The CDR3 here is CASGSSTGELFF. The CDR3 DNA follows: TGTGCCAGCGGGAGCTCCACCGGGGAGCTGTTTTTT.

The chain combines TRBV7-8 with TRBJ2-3, with TRBD2 matching 7 bases. CDR3 length: 14 residues. The ends lost 8 bases at V and 5 bases at J; junction bases unmatched: 10. CDR1 and CDR2 from the germline V gene are SGHVS and FQNEAQ. The CDR3 spells CASEQREGLDTQYF. Here the CDR3 DNA reads TGTGCCAGCGAGCAGCGGGAAGGGTTAGATACGCAGTATTTT.

The chain uses TRBV7-8 and TRBJ2-3; D is unclear. V lost 6 bases to trimming and J lost 2 bases, with 6 bases between them. The CDR3 totals 12 residues. CDR1 and CDR2 from the germline V gene are SGHVS and FQNEAQ. CDR3 in amino acids: CASRSVTDTQYF. The CDR3 nucleotides are TGTGCCAGCAGGAGCGTCACAGATACGCAGTATTTT.

This clone was observed once. V and J are TRBV9 and TRBJ2-5; unclear D gene. The CDR3 runs 13 residues. The germline V and J ends were trimmed by 4 bases and 5 bases, with 12 bases remaining between them. Germline V lookup: CDR1 SGDLS, CDR2 YYNGEE. This chain's CDR3 is CASSWGFLETQYF. CDR3 in DNA: TGTGCCAGCAGCTGGGGATTTTTGGAGACCCAGTACTTC.

This clone has just a few counts. The rearrangement uses TRBV7-9 and TRBJ1-5; D unclear. The V and J ends lost 5 bases and 0 bases respectively, with 8 bases between them. In germline, CDR1 is SEHNR, CDR2 FQNEAQ (reference sequence). This CDR3 region has 14 residues. In nucleotides, the CDR3 is TGTGCCAGCAGCCCACTAATTAGCAATCAGCCCCAGCATTTT. This codes for CASSPLISNQPQHF.

The chain combines TRBV7-9 with TRBJ2-5; D is perhaps TRBD1 (6 bases). The CDR3 covers 14 residues. V lost 5 bases to trimming and J lost 2 bases, with 12 bases between them. The germline V gene encodes CDR1 SEHNR and CDR2 FQNEAQ (reference sequence). DNA for the CDR3: TGTGCCAGCAGCCCCAGGGGACGGCAAGAGACCCAGTACTTC. Translated: CASSPRGRQETQYF.

The chain combines TRBV7-2 with TRBJ2-4; TRBD2 might be the D (6 bases). Germline V gene lookup returns CDR1 SGHTA and CDR2 FQGNSA. Trimming left V 4 bases short and J 5 bases short, with 12 bases between. There are 14 residues in the CDR3. The DNA of the CDR3 is TGTGCCAGCAGCTACCGGGACTCCCAAAACATTCAGTACTTC. Amino acid sequence: CASSYRDSQNIQYF.

The V and J genes are TRBV29-1 and TRBJ2-5, with D possibly called TRBD1 or TRBD2 (5 bases each). Germline values: CDR1 SQVTM, CDR2 ANQGSEA. The CDR3 is made up of 13 amino acids. V shed 4 bases and J shed 5 bases, with 14 bases lying between them. CDR3 in DNA: TGCAGCGTTGTGGGGACCTGGGTTGAGACCCAGTACTTC. Its translation: CSVVGTWVETQYF.

The gene calls are TRBV19 and TRBJ2-1, with no clear D. CDR1 and CDR2 (germline): LNHDA, SQIVND (reference sequence). Trimming left V 5 bases short and J 0 bases short, with 8 bases between. The CDR3 spans 14 residues. The CDR3 region is CASSQPSSYNEQFF. In DNA form, the CDR3 reads TGTGCCAGTAGTCAACCAAGCTCCTACAATGAGCAGTTCTTC.

The chain uses TRBV6-5 and TRBJ2-5, with a possible D match to TRBD1 (6 bases). V lost 6 bases, J lost 5 bases, and 13 bases lay in between. Germline CDR1 reads MNHEY; CDR2 reads SVGAGI. This CDR3 has 13 amino acids. CDR3 sequence reads: CASRKGVRETQYF. In nucleotides, the CDR3 is TGTGCCAGCAGAAAGGGGGTCCGGGAGACCCAGTACTTC.

This rearrangement joins TRBV6-5 to TRBJ2-7; no clear D. V dropped 4 bases and J dropped 1 base, with 11 bases sitting between them. CDR1 MNHEY and CDR2 SVGAGI come from the germline V gene. The length of the CDR3 is 14 residues. The DNA of the CDR3 is TGTGCCAGCAGTTTATATGCTGAATCCTACGAGCAGTACTTC. This codes for CASSLYAESYEQYF.

J is TRBJ2-7 and V is TRBV6-5; the D is unclear. From germline, CDR1 is MNHEY and CDR2 SVGAGI. The CDR3 covers 15 residues. The ends were cut back, 0 bases at V and 1 base at J, with 10 bases in the middle. DNA of the CDR3: TGTGCCAGCAGTTACTCGTCCTTCTCTTCCTACGAGCAGTACTTC. It yields the protein CASSYSSFSSYEQYF.

V usage is TRBV7-9 and J usage is TRBJ2-7; D is ambiguous. There are 14 residues in the CDR3. Trimming took off 1 base at V and 3 bases at J, with 10 bases between the two ends. From germline, CDR1 is SEHNR and CDR2 FQNEAQ (reference sequence). The CDR3 reads CASSLGDSIYEQYF. For the CDR3, the DNA is TGTGCCAGCAGCTTAGGGGATAGTATCTACGAGCAGTACTTC. Full variable domain (rest looked up from reference TRBV7-9 and TRBJ2-7): DTGVSQNPRHKITKRGQNVTFRCDPISEHNRLYWYRQTLGQGPEFLTYFQNEAQLEKSRLLSDRFSAERPKGSFSTLEIQRTEQGDSAMYLCASSLGDSIYEQYFGPGTRLTVT.

The CDR3, as DNA: TGTGCCTGGAGTCCGCGGTCCTATTCACCCCTCCACTTT. Its protein is CAWSPRSYSPLHF. The V and J genes are TRBV30 and TRBJ1-6, with D hard to call. The V end lost 2 bases, the J end lost 8 bases, and 10 bases lay between the germline ends. CDR1 is GTSNPN and CDR2 is SVGIG in the germline V gene (reference sequence). The CDR3 sequence is 13 residues long.

With respect to this clone: Other nucleotide sequences in the sample specify the same CDR3. This chain uses TRBV19 with TRBJ2-7; D gene unclear. V gave up 8 bases and J gave up 0 bases, with 5 bases separating them. From germline, CDR1 is LNHDA and CDR2 SQIVND (reference sequence). This CDR3 is built from 11 residues. The CDR3 DNA sequence: TGTGCCAGTGGTTCCTCCTACGAGCAGTACTTC. Protein sequence: CASGSSYEQYF.

Comments on this clone: Being one base from a much bigger clone, this may be a read error. The chain combines TRBV28 with TRBJ2-3; D ambiguous. The ends were cut back, 5 bases at V and 5 bases at J, with 2 bases in the middle. Germline V gives CDR1 MDHEN, CDR2 SYDVKM. CDR3 length equals 10 residues. CDR3 bases: TGTGCCAGCAGTGGAGATACGCAGTATTTT. Amino acids: CASSGDTQYF. Complete variable domain (other parts from reference TRBV28 and TRBJ2-3): DVKVTQSSRYLVKRTGEKVFLECVQDMDHENMFWYRQDPGLGLRLIYFSYDVKMKEKGDIPEGYSVSREKKERFSLILESASTNQTSMYLCASSGDTQYFGPGTRLTVL.